The rows below give T cell receptor beta chains drawn from one sample of a study of control samples from healthy donors and cancer patients. Assay used: immunoSEQ multiplex PCR; TCRdb lists only in-frame clones, some missing. The table has roughly 180,000 clones, 90% to 95% seen once. Sequencing was carried out using blood. The receptors stem from a young woman in good health. Both conserved end residues are trimmed from each CDR3. The order of the fields is J gene, V gene, D gene, CDR3 protein. A D gene is named only where the DNA matches it firmly.

J: TRBJ1-4; V: TRBV5-1; D: TRBD1; CDR3: ASAREGADEKLF
J: TRBJ1-5; V: TRBV3-1/TRBV3-2; D: NA; CDR3: ASSQGSSNQPQH
J: TRBJ1-6; V: TRBV27; D: NA; CDR3: ASSYGGASSPLH
J: TRBJ1-5; V: TRBV5-6; D: NA; CDR3: ASSLGVPGPQH
J: TRBJ2-7; V: TRBV15; D: NA; CDR3: ATSTGDTTYEQY
J: TRBJ1-2; V: TRBV9; D: TRBD1; CDR3: ASSARTGGWDYGYT
J: TRBJ1-6; V: TRBV7-2; D: NA; CDR3: ASSSSPIGNSPLH
J: TRBJ2-7; V: TRBV24-1; D: NA; CDR3: ATSDSRGSSYEQY
J: TRBJ1-6; V: TRBV19; D: NA; CDR3: ASSLGHSPLH
J: TRBJ2-3; V: TRBV4-1; D: TRBD2; CDR3: ASSQESLAGTDTQY
J: TRBJ1-1; V: TRBV28; D: TRBD1; CDR3: ASSRTGEAF
J: TRBJ2-3; V: TRBV7-9; D: NA; CDR3: ASSLAGEDTQY
J: TRBJ1-2; V: TRBV6-5; D: NA; CDR3: ASRSGTIGYT
J: TRBJ1-2; V: TRBV11-3; D: NA; CDR3: ASSPLGDFIHGYT
J: TRBJ1-1; V: TRBV10-3; D: NA; CDR3: ATFREGTEAF
J: TRBJ2-1; V: TRBV5-1; D: NA; CDR3: ASSFRGTDNEQF
J: TRBJ1-1; V: TRBV3-1/TRBV3-2; D: NA; CDR3: ASSANAWGDEAF
J: TRBJ1-6; V: TRBV11-3; D: NA; CDR3: ASSLSDSPLH
J: TRBJ1-2; V: TRBV5-8; D: NA; CDR3: ASSFGTRNSMGYT
J: TRBJ1-3; V: TRBV19; D: NA; CDR3: ASSQSRPFIVSGNTIY
J: TRBJ1-4; V: TRBV19; D: NA; CDR3: ASSPTLGMRDEKLF
J: TRBJ2-7; V: TRBV9; D: NA; CDR3: ASSVGGGTEQY
J: TRBJ1-2; V: TRBV5-6; D: TRBD1; CDR3: ASRLTGAGYT
J: TRBJ2-5; V: TRBV7-3; D: TRBD2; CDR3: ASSLSTSGGQETQY
J: TRBJ1-1; V: TRBV3-1/TRBV3-2; D: NA; CDR3: ASSPGTEAF
J: TRBJ2-1; V: TRBV4-2; D: NA; CDR3: ASSQEGSSSYNEQF
J: TRBJ2-7; V: TRBV4-2; D: TRBD1; CDR3: ASSLRAGTESSYEQY
J: TRBJ1-1; V: TRBV10-3; D: NA; CDR3: AISDPRDFLGAF
J: TRBJ1-6; V: TRBV6-5; D: TRBD1; CDR3: ASSQQGYSSPLH
J: TRBJ2-7; V: TRBV6-6; D: NA; CDR3: ASSSTGGTYEQY
J: TRBJ1-2; V: TRBV11-3; D: NA; CDR3: AGSFGRMNYGYT
J: TRBJ2-6; V: TRBV9; D: TRBD2; CDR3: ASSPMGLAADVSGANVLT
J: TRBJ1-2; V: TRBV7-9; D: TRBD1; CDR3: ASSSAESRDRGGYT
J: TRBJ2-3; V: TRBV27; D: TRBD2; CDR3: ASSSPSGTDTQY
J: TRBJ1-2; V: TRBV6-5; D: TRBD1; CDR3: ASRRDRGNYGYT
J: TRBJ1-3; V: TRBV19; D: NA; CDR3: ASSLTGNTIY
J: TRBJ2-3; V: TRBV13; D: NA; CDR3: ASRYAAATDTQY
J: TRBJ2-2; V: TRBV6-5; D: NA; CDR3: ASSYLQGNTGELF
J: TRBJ1-5; V: TRBV27; D: NA; CDR3: ASSLRGNPYSNQPQH
J: TRBJ2-7; V: TRBV5-6; D: NA; CDR3: ASSLDVPYEQY
J: TRBJ2-7; V: TRBV9; D: NA; CDR3: ASTRGGSKWDEQY
J: TRBJ2-7; V: TRBV5-6; D: NA; CDR3: ASSLIGTHEQY
J: TRBJ2-6; V: TRBV6-2/TRBV6-3; D: NA; CDR3: ASSYSRAGANVLT
J: TRBJ1-1; V: TRBV6-1; D: NA; CDR3: ASSEGLRVRGVDTEAF
J: TRBJ1-1; V: TRBV5-4; D: NA; CDR3: ASSDSTGGTEAF
J: TRBJ2-7; V: TRBV28; D: NA; CDR3: ASSIRMGRQIYEQY
J: TRBJ2-7; V: TRBV30; D: NA; CDR3: AWSVQGEAYEQY
J: TRBJ1-1; V: TRBV6-5; D: TRBD1; CDR3: ASSRQGTEAF
J: TRBJ1-6; V: TRBV19; D: TRBD1; CDR3: ASVDRGDSYNSPLH
J: TRBJ1-6; V: TRBV3-1/TRBV3-2; D: TRBD1; CDR3: ASSRTGSADSPLH
J: TRBJ1-3; V: TRBV19; D: NA; CDR3: ASSPGPISGNTIY
J: TRBJ2-7; V: TRBV5-6; D: NA; CDR3: ASSLGTSGEQY
J: TRBJ1-4; V: TRBV28; D: NA; CDR3: ASRDGRKLF
J: TRBJ1-5; V: TRBV11-1; D: NA; CDR3: ASSVGGGQPQH